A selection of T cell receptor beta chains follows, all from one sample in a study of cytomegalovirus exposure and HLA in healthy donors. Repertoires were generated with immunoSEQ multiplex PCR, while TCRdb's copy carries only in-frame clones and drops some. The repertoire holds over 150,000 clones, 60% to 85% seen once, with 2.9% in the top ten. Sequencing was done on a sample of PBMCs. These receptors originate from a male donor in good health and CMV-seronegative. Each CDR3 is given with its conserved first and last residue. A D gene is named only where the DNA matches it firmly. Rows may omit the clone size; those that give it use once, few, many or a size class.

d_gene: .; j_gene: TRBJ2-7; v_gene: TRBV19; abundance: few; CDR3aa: CASSDGSTYEQYF; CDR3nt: TGTGCCAGTAGTGATGGGAGCACCTACGAGCAGTACTTC
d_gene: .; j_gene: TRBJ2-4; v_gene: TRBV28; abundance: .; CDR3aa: CASREQVFRSKNIQYF; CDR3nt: TGTGCCAGCAGGGAACAGGTTTTCCGGAGCAAAAACATTCAGTACTTC
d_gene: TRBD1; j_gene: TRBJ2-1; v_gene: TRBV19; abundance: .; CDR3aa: CASSMGDRELNEQFF; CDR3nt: TGTGCCAGTAGTATGGGGGACAGGGAACTCAATGAGCAGTTCTTC
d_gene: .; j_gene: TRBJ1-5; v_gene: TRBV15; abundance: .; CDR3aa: CATREGGYSNQPQHF; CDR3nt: TGTGCCACTCGGGAGGGGGGATATAGCAATCAGCCCCAGCATTTT
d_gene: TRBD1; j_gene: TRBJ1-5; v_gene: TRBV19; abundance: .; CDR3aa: CASGQGAGGNQPQHF; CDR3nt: TGTGCCAGTGGGCAGGGGGCGGGAGGCAATCAGCCCCAGCATTTT
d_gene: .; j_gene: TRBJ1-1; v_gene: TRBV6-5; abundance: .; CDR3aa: CASSYSRGSGAFF; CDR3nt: TGTGCCAGCAGTTACTCGAGGGGGAGTGGAGCTTTCTTT
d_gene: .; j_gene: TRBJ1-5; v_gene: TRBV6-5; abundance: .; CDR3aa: CASSSGYNQPQHF; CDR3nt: TGTGCCAGCAGCTCAGGGTACAATCAGCCCCAGCATTTT
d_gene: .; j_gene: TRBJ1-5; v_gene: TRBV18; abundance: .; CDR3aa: CASSDRRNQPQHF; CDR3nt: TGTGCCAGCTCTGACAGGAGGAATCAGCCCCAGCATTTT
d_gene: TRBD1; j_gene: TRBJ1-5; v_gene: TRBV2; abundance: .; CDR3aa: CASSEYRGEPQHF; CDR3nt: TGTGCCAGCAGTGAGTACAGGGGGGAGCCCCAGCATTTT
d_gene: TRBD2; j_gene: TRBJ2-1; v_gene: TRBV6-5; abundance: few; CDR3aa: CASSFGTSHNEQFF; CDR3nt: TGTGCCAGCAGTTTCGGGACTAGCCACAATGAGCAGTTCTTC
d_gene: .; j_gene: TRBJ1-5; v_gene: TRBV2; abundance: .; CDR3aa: CATRGYSNQPQHF; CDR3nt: TGTGCCACAAGGGGGTATAGCAATCAGCCCCAGCATTTT
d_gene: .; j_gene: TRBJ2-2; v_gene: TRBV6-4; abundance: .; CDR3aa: CASSPRLVFTGELFF; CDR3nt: TGTGCCAGCAGTCCCCGACTAGTTTTCACCGGGGAGCTGTTTTTT